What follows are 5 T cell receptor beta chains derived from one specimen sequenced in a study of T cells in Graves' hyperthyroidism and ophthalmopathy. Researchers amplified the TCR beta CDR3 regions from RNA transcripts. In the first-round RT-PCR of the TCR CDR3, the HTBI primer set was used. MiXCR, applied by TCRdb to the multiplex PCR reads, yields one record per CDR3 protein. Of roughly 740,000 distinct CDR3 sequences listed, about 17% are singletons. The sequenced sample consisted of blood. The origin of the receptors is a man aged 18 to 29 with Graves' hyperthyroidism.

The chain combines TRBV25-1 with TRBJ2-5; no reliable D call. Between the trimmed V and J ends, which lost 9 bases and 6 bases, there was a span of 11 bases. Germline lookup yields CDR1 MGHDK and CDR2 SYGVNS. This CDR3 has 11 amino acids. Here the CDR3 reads CASGVGKTQYF. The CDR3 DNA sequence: TGTGCCAGTGGAGTAGGAAAGACCCAGTACTTC.

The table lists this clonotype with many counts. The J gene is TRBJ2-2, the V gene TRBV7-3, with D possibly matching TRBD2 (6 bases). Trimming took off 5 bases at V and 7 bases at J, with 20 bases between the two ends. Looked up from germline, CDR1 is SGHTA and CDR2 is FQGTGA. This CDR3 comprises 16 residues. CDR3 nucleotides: TGTGCCAGCAGCCGAGTTAGGCGGGAACGAGGCGGGGAGCTGTTTTTT. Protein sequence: CASSRVRRERGGELFF.

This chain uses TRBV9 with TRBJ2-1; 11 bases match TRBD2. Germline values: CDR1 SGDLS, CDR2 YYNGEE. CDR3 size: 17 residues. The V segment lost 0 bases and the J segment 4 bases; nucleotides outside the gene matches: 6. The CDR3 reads CASSVGGLADSYNEQFF. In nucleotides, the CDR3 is TGTGCCAGCAGCGTAGGGGGACTAGCGGATTCATACAATGAGCAGTTCTTC.

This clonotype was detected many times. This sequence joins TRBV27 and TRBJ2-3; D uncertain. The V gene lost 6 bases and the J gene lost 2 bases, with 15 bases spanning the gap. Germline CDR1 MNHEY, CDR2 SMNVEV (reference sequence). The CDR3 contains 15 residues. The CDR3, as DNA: TGTGCCAGCAGCGGACCCGTAGGATCCACAGATACGCAGTATTTT. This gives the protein CASSGPVGSTDTQYF.

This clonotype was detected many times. This CDR3 reads CASIRRGNEKLFF. DNA for the CDR3: TGTGCCAGCATCCGGAGGGGTAATGAAAAACTGTTTTTT. This chain links TRBV6-1 with TRBJ1-4; D might be TRBD1 (5 bases). Germline V gene lookup returns CDR1 MNHNS and CDR2 SASEGT. The V end was cut by 7 bases, the J end by 4 bases, with 10 bases between. This CDR3 spans 13 amino acids.